This T cell receptor beta chain is from a study of blood T cell repertoires in COVID-19. Germline assignment: CDR1 KGHSH and CDR2 LQKENI. The CDR3 is made up of 14 amino acids. V lost 8 bases and J lost 4, with 17 bases in between. Participant age was roughly 18 to 95 years, and participants resided in roughly 24 US areas. Participants' reported clinical history set cohort assignment. Authors' data handling: Quantification of nucleated cells was approximated via reference gene primer amplification. Method: immunoSEQ multiplex PCR; TCRdb's copy keeps in-frame clones and lacks some. That table supplies the V and J calls and clone size; D and trimming were determined from the DNA. The table records some 320,000 clones, roughly nine tenths of them present only once.

V usage is TRBV18 and J usage is TRBJ1-1, with D perhaps matching TRBD1 (6 bases). The source of this sequence is a man in his 60s who had recovered from COVID-19. Material: PBMCs or T cells enriched from blood (not recorded which). Written as DNA, the CDR3 is TGTGCCAGCAACGGACAGAGTAGTTCCACTGAAGCTTTCTTT. Protein sequence: CASNGQSSSTEAFF.